The clone carrying this TCR beta chain has a handful of counts. The target antigen is unknown. This specimen belongs to a study of beta chain features in type 1 diabetes. The whole isolated RNA underwent reverse transcription, so sequencing captured expressed TCRB transcripts. Repertoires were generated with immunoSEQ multiplex PCR, while TCRdb's copy carries only in-frame clones and drops some. The table lists 600,000 to 700,000 clones, 9.5% to 15% of them singletons, with approximately 0.11% in the top ten. V lost 4 bases, J lost 3 bases, and 7 bases lay in between. The CDR3 is 13 amino acids. Germline V gene lookup returns CDR1 MNHEY and CDR2 SVGAGI. Study observations and caveats: Here, the possible influence of HLA type (on TCRB rearrangement) remained unresolved. Among all four CD4+ subsets, Type 1 diabetes patients had TCRB CDR3s that were moderately but significantly shorter. PCR could preferentially amplify shorter templates, alike in patients and controls.

The sequencing sample was made of naive CD4+ T cells from blood. V gene TRBV6-5 combines with J gene TRBJ1-5; D perhaps matches TRBD1 (5 bases). The TCR was taken from a man aged 30 to 45 with type 1 diabetes. Here the CDR3 reads CASSWDPNQPQHF. The CDR3 nucleotides are TGTGCCAGCAGTTGGGACCCCAATCAGCCCCAGCATTTT.